A single TCR beta chain is shown here with its context. Per the original methods: How many nucleated cells were present was estimated from reference gene primer amplification. Assay: immunoSEQ multiplex PCR; the TCRdb copy retains only in-frame clones and omits some. Clone size and the V and J calls come from that table; the DNA yielded D and trimming. In the table there are some 190,000 clones, roughly 80% of which are singletons. These data belong to a study of blood T cell repertoires in COVID-19. There are 15 residues in the CDR3. V lost 3 bases, J lost 6 bases, and 15 bases lay in between. CDR1 and CDR2 from the germline V gene are LNHDA and SQIVND (reference sequence).

The sample was peripheral blood. The rearrangement uses TRBV19 and TRBJ1-5; no reliable D call. This TCR came from a woman aged 50 to 60 with acute or convalescent COVID-19. CDR3: CASSIGGKTGQPQHF. Here the CDR3 DNA reads TGTGCCAGTAGTATTGGAGGGAAGACGGGTCAGCCCCAGCATTTT.